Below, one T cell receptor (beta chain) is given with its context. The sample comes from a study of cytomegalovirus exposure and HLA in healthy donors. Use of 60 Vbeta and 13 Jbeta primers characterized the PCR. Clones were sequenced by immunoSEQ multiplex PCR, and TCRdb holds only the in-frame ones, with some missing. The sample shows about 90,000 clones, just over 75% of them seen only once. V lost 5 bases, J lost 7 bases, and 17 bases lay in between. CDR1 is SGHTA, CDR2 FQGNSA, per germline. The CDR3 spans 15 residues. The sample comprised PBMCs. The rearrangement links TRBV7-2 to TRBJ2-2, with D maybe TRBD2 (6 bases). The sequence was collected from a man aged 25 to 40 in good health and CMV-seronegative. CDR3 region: CASSPGDFSDGELFF. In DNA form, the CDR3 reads TGTGCCAGCAGCCCGGGAGATTTTTCTGACGGGGAGCTGTTTTTT.